This T cell receptor (beta chain) was recovered during a study of patients and donors after allogeneic stem cell transplantation. TCRdb redid the calling of the RT-PCR reads with MiXCR, one entry per CDR3 protein. This sample has over 150,000 distinct CDR3 sequences, with about 29% found just once. The receptor's source is a human donor who was either an allogeneic HSCT recipient or a stem cell or donor lymphocyte infusion donor (not recorded which). It is not recorded whose cells these are; they may come from a transplant donor. The sample comprised blood, either unsorted or a sorted T cell fraction (not recorded which).

The CDR3 bases are TGCGCCAGCAGCGAGGGGCCCACCCTAGGCGAGCAGTACTTC. Residues: CASSEGPTLGEQYF. The chain employs TRBV5-1 and TRBJ2-7, with D perhaps being TRBD1 or TRBD2 (5 bases each). Trimming took 4 bases from V and 6 from J, leaving 17 bases between them. This CDR3 spans 14 amino acids. Germline V CDR1 and CDR2: SGHRS, YFSETQ.